Listed below are T cell receptor beta chains from one sample, sequenced in a study of CD8 T cells in Susac syndrome. TCRdb processed the immunoSEQ multiplex PCR reads anew with MiXCR; each CDR3 protein has one entry. The sample consists of 160,000 or so distinct CDR3 sequences, roughly 92% of them appearing once. Sequencing was done on a sample of CD4+ T cells from PBMCs. These receptor sequences come from a human donor with Susac syndrome. Both conserved end residues are part of each CDR3. A D gene is named only where the DNA matches it firmly. Clone size is not always given. Where it is, it says once, few, many or a class for expanded clones.

TGCGCCAGCAGCTTGTTGCCAGGGGGCGCCTATGGCTACACCTTC | CASSLLPGGAYGYTF | TRBV5-1 | 15 | TRBD1 | TRBJ1-2 | once
TGTGCCTGGACGCCAGGAACAGGGTATGGCTACACCTTC | CAWTPGTGYGYTF | TRBV30 | 13 | NA | TRBJ1-2 | NA
TGCAGCGTCTGGTCAGGGGGCACAGACACCGGGGAGCTGTTTTTT | CSVWSGGTDTGELFF | TRBV29-1 | 15 | TRBD1 | TRBJ2-2 | NA
TGTGCCAGCAGCCCGAGAAGAGACAGGGGGGCCAAAAACATTCAGTACTTC | CASSPRRDRGAKNIQYF | TRBV11-1 | 17 | TRBD1 | TRBJ2-4 | NA
TGCAGTGCTTCCCTGTTGGTACAAGAGACCCAGTACTTC | CSASLLVQETQYF | TRBV20-1 | 13 | NA | TRBJ2-5 | NA
TGCGCCAGCAGCCCAGAGCAGAGCGCTACGCAGTATTTT | CASSPEQSATQYF | TRBV4-3 | 13 | NA | TRBJ2-3 | NA
TGCAGCGTTGTATCTACAGTCAACACTGAAGCTTTCTTT | CSVVSTVNTEAFF | TRBV29-1 | 13 | NA | TRBJ1-1 | NA
TGTGCCAGCAGAGACCCCGGGGGGGTTGGTGGCTACACCTTC | CASRDPGGVGGYTF | TRBV2 | 14 | NA | TRBJ1-2 | NA
TGTGCCAGCTCAGGGGACGTGGGGATGAACACTGAAGCTTTCTTT | CASSGDVGMNTEAFF | TRBV18 | 15 | NA | TRBJ1-1 | NA
TGTGCCAGCAGTTTATCCCCTTACGAGCAGTACTTC | CASSLSPYEQYF | TRBV12-3/TRBV12-4 | 12 | NA | TRBJ2-7 | NA
TGCAGCGTTGACAGGGAACACACCGGGGAGCTGTTTTTT | CSVDREHTGELFF | TRBV29-1 | 13 | NA | TRBJ2-2 | NA
TGTGCCAGCAGCCAACCAGTCCGATATGCTGAAGCTTTCTTT | CASSQPVRYAEAFF | TRBV4-2 | 14 | NA | TRBJ1-1 | NA
TGCGCCAGCAGCCAAGTCAGGGGGATTAACACCGGGGAGCTGTTTTTT | CASSQVRGINTGELFF | TRBV4-3 | 16 | TRBD1 | TRBJ2-2 | NA
TGTGCCAGCAGCCCCGGGACAGCCTATGAAAAACTGTTTTTT | CASSPGTAYEKLFF | TRBV6-6 | 14 | TRBD1 | TRBJ1-4 | NA
TGTGCCAGCAGCCCGCAGGGGGATCAGCCCCAGCATTTT | CASSPQGDQPQHF | TRBV11-2 | 13 | TRBD1 | TRBJ1-5 | NA
TGTGCCAGCAGCTTTGGAACAGGGGCTTACAATGAGCAGTTCTTC | CASSFGTGAYNEQFF | TRBV11-2 | 15 | TRBD1 | TRBJ2-1 | few
TGTGCCACCATCACAGATACGCAGTATTTT | CATITDTQYF | TRBV2 | 10 | NA | TRBJ2-3 | NA
TGTGCCAGCTCACTCCAGAATTCACCCCTCCACTTT | CASSLQNSPLHF | TRBV18 | 12 | NA | TRBJ1-6 | NA
TGTGCCAGCGCCTACCAAGAGACCCAGTACTTC | CASAYQETQYF | TRBV2 | 11 | NA | TRBJ2-5 | NA
TGTGCCAGCAGCCGACTAGCCTACAATGAGCAGTTCTTC | CASSRLAYNEQFF | TRBV7-3 | 13 | NA | TRBJ2-1 | NA
TGCGCCAGCAGCCGAGCGGACAGGAGTAACTATGGCTACACCTTC | CASSRADRSNYGYTF | TRBV4-1 | 15 | TRBD1 | TRBJ1-2 | NA
TGTGCCTGGAGTGTAACTAGCTCTGGAAACACCATATATTTT | CAWSVTSSGNTIYF | TRBV30 | 14 | NA | TRBJ1-3 | NA
TGTGCCAGCAGCACCTGGGGGGCCAGGACAGATACGCAGTATTTT | CASSTWGARTDTQYF | TRBV5-6 | 15 | NA | TRBJ2-3 | NA
TGCAGCGTTGGGGGACAGCAACAAGAAAAACTGTTTTTT | CSVGGQQQEKLFF | TRBV29-1 | 13 | TRBD1 | TRBJ1-4 | NA
TGTGCCTGGAGTTTCACCGGGGAGCTGTTTTTT | CAWSFTGELFF | TRBV30 | 11 | NA | TRBJ2-2 | NA
TGTGCCAGCAGCTTAGGGTCCAGCTATCAGCCCCAGCATTTT | CASSLGSSYQPQHF | TRBV11-2 | 14 | NA | TRBJ1-5 | NA
TGCAGCGTTTACGCTCGATCCTACAATGAGCAGTTCTTC | CSVYARSYNEQFF | TRBV29-1 | 13 | NA | TRBJ2-1 | NA
TGCGCCAGCAGCTTGGTCGGGCTAGCGGGAAGGGAGACCCAGTACTTC | CASSLVGLAGRETQYF | TRBV5-1 | 16 | TRBD2 | TRBJ2-5 | NA
TGTGCCAGCAGTTCGACCATTAATGGAAACACCATATATTTT | CASSSTINGNTIYF | TRBV9 | 14 | NA | TRBJ1-3 | NA
TGTGCCACCAAGCCTCGGGGCCCGCAGGCCCAAGAGACCCAGTACTTC | CATKPRGPQAQETQYF | TRBV6-1 | 16 | NA | TRBJ2-5 | once
TGCGCCAGCAGCTTGGAGGGCAGGGGGAAAGGAGAAGCTTTCTTT | CASSLEGRGKGEAFF | TRBV5-1 | 15 | TRBD1 | TRBJ1-1 | NA